One sample yielded the 25 T cell receptor beta chains listed below, sequenced in a study of shared clonotypes between healthy human individuals. Produced via immunoSEQ multiplex PCR; TCRdb's table is partial and in-frame only. The sample lists about 990,000 clones; roughly 74% were seen once. The sample was memory CD4+ T cells from PBMCs. The subset was: CD45RA-negative fraction. The receptors derive from a man younger than 30 in good health. Some clones in this sample may be carry-over from other donors' samples.

The table lists this clone with a few counts. The rearrangement links TRBV4-2 to TRBJ2-1; a weak D match, TRBD1 (6 bases). The germline V and J ends were trimmed by 0 bases and 5 bases, with 17 bases remaining between them. CDR1 and CDR2 (germline): LGHNA, YNFKEQ. CDR3 length: 17 amino acids. The CDR3 nucleotides are TGTGCCAGCAGCCAAGAAGGCGTCGGGGCAGGGGACAATGAGCAGTTCTTC. This translates into CASSQEGVGAGDNEQFF.

The count of this clone is one. The V call is TRBV30, the J call TRBJ1-2; no clear D gene. Trimming removed 0 bases from V and 2 bases from J, with 7 bases in between. Germline V gene lookup returns CDR1 GTSNPN and CDR2 SVGIG (reference sequence). This CDR3 spans 13 amino acids. CDR3 protein: CAWSVERNYGYTF. CDR3 nucleotide sequence: TGTGCCTGGAGTGTGGAAAGGAACTATGGCTACACCTTC.

V usage is TRBV5-1 and J usage is TRBJ2-7, with TRBD1 matching over 9 bases. Losses at the gene ends were 0 bases for V and 6 bases for J; bases not matched to a gene: 7. Germline V gene lookup returns CDR1 SGHRS and CDR2 YFSETQ. The CDR3 is made up of 15 amino acids. The CDR3 coding sequence is TGCGCCAGCAGCTTGGCCACAGGGGGCGGCTCCGAGCAGTACTTC. It is translated as CASSLATGGGSEQYF.

The gene calls are TRBV28 and TRBJ2-7; 7 bases map to TRBD1. Germline V lookup: CDR1 MDHEN, CDR2 SYDVKM. After removal of 4 bases from V and 2 bases from J, the junction contained 8 bases not matched to a gene. The CDR3 sequence is 15 residues long. CDR3 sequence reads: CASSSPTTGAYEQYF. CDR3 nucleotides: TGTGCCAGCAGTTCCCCGACAACAGGGGCCTACGAGCAGTACTTC.

This clone was detected only a few times. The chain recombines TRBV28 with TRBJ1-1; 9 bases are a match to TRBD1. After removal of 6 bases from V and 6 bases from J, the junction contained 14 bases not matched to a gene. The CDR3 contains 16 residues. Germline V CDR1 and CDR2: MDHEN, SYDVKM. The CDR3 DNA reads TGTGCCAGCAGGAGACCGACAGGGGGGAAGAGGGCTGAAGCTTTCTTT. It yields the protein CASRRPTGGKRAEAFF.

This clone showed up just a few times. This may come from a read error, since a much larger clone is one base off. Other DNA sequences in this specimen translate into the identical CDR3. The genes are TRBV11-2 and TRBJ1-2; a weak D match, TRBD1 (6 bases). Trimming pared 5 bases from V and 2 bases from J, leaving 9 bases between. CDR3 length: 13 residues. CDR1 is SGHAT, CDR2 FQNNGV, per germline. The CDR3 loop reads CASSPGQNYGYTF. CDR3 nucleotides: TGTGCCAGCAGCCCCGGACAGAACTATGGCTACACCTTC.

The J gene is TRBJ2-6, the V gene TRBV7-3; tentatively, D is TRBD1 or TRBD2 (5 bases each). The CDR3 runs 16 residues. V was cut by 4 bases and J by 0 bases, with 10 bases left in between. The V gene's germline CDR1 is SGHTA and CDR2 FQGTGA. The CDR3 nucleotides read TGTGCCAGCAGCTCACAAGGGACCTCTGGGGCCAACGTCCTGACTTTC. Its protein product is CASSSQGTSGANVLTF.

This chain joins TRBV28 and TRBJ2-2; D assignment may be TRBD1 or TRBD2 (5 bases each). The CDR3 is 15 residues long. Between the trimmed V and J ends, which lost 6 bases and 4 bases, there was a span of 15 bases. Per the germline V gene, CDR1 is MDHEN and CDR2 is SYDVKM. The CDR3 spells CASRTGTASTGELFF. The CDR3 nucleotides read TGTGCCAGCAGAACCGGGACCGCCTCCACCGGGGAGCTGTTTTTT.

The rearrangement uses TRBV20-1 and TRBJ1-1; D gene unclear. Trimming removed 4 bases from V and 8 bases from J, with 8 bases in between. The germline gives CDR1 DFQATT, CDR2 SNEGSKA (reference sequence). This CDR3 comprises 10 residues. CDR3 nucleotides: TGCAGTGCTAATGACATGGAAGCTTTCTTT. It is translated as CSANDMEAFF.

As to this clone: Other DNA sequences in this specimen translate into the identical CDR3. The chain is built from TRBV28 and TRBJ2-7; tentatively, D is TRBD2 (5 bases). Between the trimmed V and J ends, which lost 5 bases and 3 bases, there was a span of 8 bases. This CDR3 contains 12 residues. The V gene's germline CDR1 is MDHEN and CDR2 SYDVKM. The CDR3 loop reads CASSPRVYEQYF. CDR3 nucleotides: TGTGCCAGCAGTCCGAGGGTCTACGAGCAGTACTTC.

This chain connects TRBV13 to TRBJ2-4, with D hard to call. Looked up from germline, CDR1 is PRHDT and CDR2 is FYEKMQ (reference sequence). V was cut by 7 bases and J by 3 bases, with 13 bases left in between. The CDR3 totals 14 residues. CDR3 bases: TGTGCCAGCACCCCGCGGCAGTTCAAAAACATTCAGTACTTC. This encodes CASTPRQFKNIQYF. The full variable domain, rest sourced from reference TRBV13 and TRBJ2-4, is AAGVIQSPRHLIKEKRETATLKCYPIPRHDTVYWYQQGPGQDPQFLISFYEKMQSDKGSIPDRFSAQQFSDYHSELNMSSLELGDSALYFCASTPRQFKNIQYFGAGTRLSVL.

The CDR3 DNA follows: TGTGCCTGGAGTGTACTAGGAGAGGCCAATTTTGAAAAACTGTTTTTT. Translating it yields CAWSVLGEANFEKLFF. The chain is built from TRBV30 and TRBJ1-4; no reliable D call. Trimming removed 0 bases from V and 7 bases from J, with 18 bases in between. The CDR3 is 16 residues long. Germline loops: CDR1 GTSNPN, CDR2 SVGIG (reference sequence).

The chain joins TRBV18 to TRBJ2-7; 8 positions match TRBD2. The CDR3 is 15 residues long. The V segment lost 1 base and the J segment 1 base; nucleotides outside the gene matches: 3. Germline V lookup: CDR1 KGHSH, CDR2 LQKENI. CDR3 sequence (DNA): TGTGCCAGCTCACCACAGCGGGAGACTTCCTACGAGCAGTACTTC. As protein: CASSPQRETSYEQYF. Full variable domain (missing parts from reference TRBV18 and TRBJ2-7): NAGVMQNPRHLVRRRGQEARLRCSPMKGHSHVYWYRQLPEEGLKFMVYLQKENIIDESGMPKERFSAEFPKEGPSILRIQQVVRGDSAAYFCASSPQRETSYEQYFGPGTRLTVT.

The J gene is TRBJ2-7, the V gene TRBV11-2, with 9 bases fitting TRBD2. This CDR3 has 15 amino acids. J was trimmed by 2 bases and V by 5 bases; bases with no gene match: 7. In germline, CDR1 is SGHAT, CDR2 FQNNGV. The CDR3 protein is CASSIKREATYEQYF. In DNA, the CDR3 is TGTGCCAGCAGCATCAAGCGGGAGGCAACCTACGAGCAGTACTTC. Supplemented by reference TRBV11-2 and TRBJ2-7, the full variable domain reads EAGVAQSPRYKIIEKRQSVAFWCNPISGHATLYWYQQILGQGPKLLIQFQNNGVVDDSQLPKDRFSAERLKGVDSTLKIQPAKLEDSAVYLCASSIKREATYEQYFGPGTRLTVT.

This chain links TRBV10-3 with TRBJ1-3; the D is unclear. CDR1 is ENHRY and CDR2 is SYGVKD in the germline V gene. Trimming removed 10 bases from V and 0 bases from J, with 19 bases in between. This CDR3 is 16 amino acids long. The chain's CDR3 is CATSVEGRNSGNTIYF. The CDR3 DNA reads TGTGCCACCTCCGTTGAGGGCCGCAACTCTGGAAACACCATATATTTT.

This clone came up many times. The identical CDR3 is also encoded by other nucleotide sequences in the sample. This chain joins TRBV30 and TRBJ1-3; D remains ambiguous. This CDR3 comprises 13 residues. Germline lookup yields CDR1 GTSNPN and CDR2 SVGIG (reference sequence). V lost 0 bases and J 5 bases, leaving 8 bases between the germline ends. The CDR3 here is CAWSVNGRNTIYF. CDR3 DNA sequence: TGTGCCTGGAGTGTTAACGGTCGAAACACCATATATTTT.

V usage is TRBV18 and J usage is TRBJ2-1; 13 bases line up with TRBD2. V lost 4 bases, J lost 5 bases, and 5 bases stayed unmatched. Germline V gene sequence: CDR1 KGHSH, CDR2 LQKENI. The CDR3 has 16 residues. The CDR3 here is CASSLWTSGGDNEQFF. The CDR3, as DNA: TGTGCCAGCTCACTCTGGACTAGCGGGGGTGACAATGAGCAGTTCTTC.

The chain recombines TRBV30 with TRBJ1-2; weak D call: TRBD1 (6 bases). V was pared by 5 bases and J by 4 bases, with 14 bases between. The CDR3 extends over 13 amino acids. Germline V CDR1 and CDR2: GTSNPN, SVGIG (reference sequence). The CDR3 reads CAWSRGGVYGYTF. DNA for the CDR3: TGTGCCTGGTCCCGCGGGGGCGTCTATGGCTACACCTTC.

This chain connects TRBV18 to TRBJ1-1, with D possibly TRBD1 on 6 matching bases. The CDR3 has 15 amino acids. Germline CDR1 is KGHSH and CDR2 is LQKENI. Trimming pared 6 bases from V and 1 base from J, leaving 15 bases between. CDR3 bases: TGTGCCAGCTCTCATTCGGACAGCCCGAACACTGAAGCTTTCTTT. It encodes CASSHSDSPNTEAFF.

The rearrangement links TRBV5-4 to TRBJ2-4; 9 nucleotides line up with TRBD1. Trimming took 0 bases from V and 6 from J; bases not matched to a gene: 1. Germline lookup yields CDR1 SGHNT and CDR2 YYREEE (reference sequence). This CDR3 contains 14 residues. The CDR3 spells CASSLDRGRNIQYF. CDR3 DNA: TGTGCCAGCAGCTTGGACAGGGGGCGAAACATTCAGTACTTC.

J is TRBJ1-1 and V is TRBV18; 8 bases match TRBD1. V dropped 0 bases and J dropped 0; count of bases not matched to a gene: 9. From germline, CDR1 is KGHSH and CDR2 LQKENI. This CDR3 spans 18 amino acids. The CDR3 reads CASSPPNRGGLMNTEAFF. CDR3 coding DNA: TGTGCCAGCTCACCACCTAACAGGGGGGGACTCATGAACACTGAAGCTTTCTTT.

V gene TRBV9 combines with J gene TRBJ2-2; 7 bases map to TRBD2. Germline trimming cut 8 bases from V and 7 bases from J; bases unmatched to any gene: 2. Germline loops: CDR1 SGDLS, CDR2 YYNGEE. The CDR3 extends over 11 amino acids. The CDR3 spells CASQRGGELFF. DNA of the CDR3: TGTGCCAGTCAGCGGGGCGGGGAGCTGTTTTTT.

About this clone itself: The sample holds other DNA sequences that translate to the same CDR3. V usage is TRBV5-4 and J usage is TRBJ1-2; D is possibly TRBD1 (5 bases). V lost 6 bases and J lost 3, with 15 bases in between. Germline CDR1 SGHNT, CDR2 YYREEE (reference sequence). This CDR3 comprises 14 residues. CDR3 coding DNA: TGTGCCAGCACCCGGGAAGGGGCACACTATGGCTACACCTTC. It yields the protein CASTREGAHYGYTF.

The chain couples TRBV28 to TRBJ2-7; 9 bases align to TRBD2. The junction had 12 bases not matched to a gene; V was cut back by 5 bases and J by 1 base. CDR1 MDHEN and CDR2 SYDVKM come from the germline V gene. The CDR3 contains 17 residues. The CDR3 DNA reads TGTGCCAGCAGTCCCGGGTTAGTAGCGGGAGTGTCCTACGAGCAGTACTTC. Protein: CASSPGLVAGVSYEQYF.

This clone was detected once. This CDR3 is CASSVEGRENQPQHF. For the CDR3, the DNA is TGTGCCAGCAGCGTAGAAGGACGGGAAAATCAGCCCCAGCATTTT. The V call is TRBV9, the J call TRBJ1-5; no reliable D call. In germline, CDR1 is SGDLS, CDR2 YYNGEE. The CDR3 has 15 residues. The V and J ends lost 0 bases and 4 bases respectively, with 11 bases between them.